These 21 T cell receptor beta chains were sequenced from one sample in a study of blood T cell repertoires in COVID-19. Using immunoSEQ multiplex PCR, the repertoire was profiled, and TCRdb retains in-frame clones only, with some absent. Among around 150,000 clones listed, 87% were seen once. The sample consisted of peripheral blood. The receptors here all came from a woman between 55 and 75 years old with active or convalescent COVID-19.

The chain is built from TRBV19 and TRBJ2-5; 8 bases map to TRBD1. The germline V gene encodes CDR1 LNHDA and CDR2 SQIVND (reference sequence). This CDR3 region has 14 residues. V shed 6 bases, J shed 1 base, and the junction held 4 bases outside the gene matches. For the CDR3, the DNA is TGTGCCAGTAGGGGGGGACAGGCCCAAGAGACCCAGTACTTC. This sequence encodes CASRGGQAQETQYF.

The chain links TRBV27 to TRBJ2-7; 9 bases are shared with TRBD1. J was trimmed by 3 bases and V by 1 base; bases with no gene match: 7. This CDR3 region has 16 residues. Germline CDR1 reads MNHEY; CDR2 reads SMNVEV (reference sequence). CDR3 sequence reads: CASSLFPGQGNYEQYF. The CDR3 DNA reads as TGTGCCAGCAGTTTATTTCCCGGACAGGGGAACTACGAGCAGTACTTC.

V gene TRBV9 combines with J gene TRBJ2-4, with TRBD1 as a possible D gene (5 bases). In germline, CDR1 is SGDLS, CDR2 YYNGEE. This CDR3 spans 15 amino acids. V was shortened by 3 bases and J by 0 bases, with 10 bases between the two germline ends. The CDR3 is CASSAQTEAKNIQYF. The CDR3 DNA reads TGTGCCAGCAGCGCACAGACAGAAGCCAAAAACATTCAGTACTTC.

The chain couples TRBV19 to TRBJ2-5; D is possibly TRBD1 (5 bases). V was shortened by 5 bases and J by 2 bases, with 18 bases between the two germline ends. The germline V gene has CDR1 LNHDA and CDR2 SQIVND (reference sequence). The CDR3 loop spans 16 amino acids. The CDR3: CASSYGATGVQETQYF. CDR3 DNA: TGTGCCAGTAGTTATGGGGCCACAGGAGTTCAAGAGACCCAGTACTTC.

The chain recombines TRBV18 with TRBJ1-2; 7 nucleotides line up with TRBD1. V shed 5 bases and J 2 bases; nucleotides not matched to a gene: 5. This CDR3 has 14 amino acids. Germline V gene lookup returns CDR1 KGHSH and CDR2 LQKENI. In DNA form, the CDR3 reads TGTGCCAGCTCAACGGGACAGACCAACTATGGCTACACCTTC. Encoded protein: CASSTGQTNYGYTF.

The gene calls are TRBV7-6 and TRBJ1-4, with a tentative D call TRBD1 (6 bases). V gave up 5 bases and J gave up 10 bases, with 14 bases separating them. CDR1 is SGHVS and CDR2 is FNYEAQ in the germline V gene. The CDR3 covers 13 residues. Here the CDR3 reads CASSVQGIGKLFF. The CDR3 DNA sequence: TGTGCCAGCAGCGTTCAGGGGATCGGAAAACTGTTTTTT.

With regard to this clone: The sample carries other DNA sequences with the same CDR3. The CDR3 spells CASRLDRGNTEAFF. CDR3 bases: TGTGCCAGCAGGTTAGACAGGGGGAACACTGAAGCTTTCTTT. The chain combines TRBV2 with TRBJ1-1; 8 nucleotides align to TRBD1. V was clipped by 6 bases and J by 1 base; unmatched bases: 4. CDR3 length: 14 residues. The germline gives CDR1 SNHLY, CDR2 FYNNEI.

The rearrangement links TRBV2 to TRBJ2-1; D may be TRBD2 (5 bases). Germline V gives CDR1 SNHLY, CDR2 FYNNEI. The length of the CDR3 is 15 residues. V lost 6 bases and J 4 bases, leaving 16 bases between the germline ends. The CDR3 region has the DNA TGTGCCAGCAGAAAGACTGACGGGGATTACAATGAGCAGTTCTTC. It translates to CASRKTDGDYNEQFF.

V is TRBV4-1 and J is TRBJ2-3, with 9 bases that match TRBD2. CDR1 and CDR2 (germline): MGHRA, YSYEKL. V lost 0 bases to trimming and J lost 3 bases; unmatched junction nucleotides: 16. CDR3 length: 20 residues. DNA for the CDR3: TGCGCCAGCAGCCAAGATGGTTGGGGTTCTAGACTAGCGGTTACAGATACGCAGTATTTT. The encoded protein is CASSQDGWGSRLAVTDTQYF.

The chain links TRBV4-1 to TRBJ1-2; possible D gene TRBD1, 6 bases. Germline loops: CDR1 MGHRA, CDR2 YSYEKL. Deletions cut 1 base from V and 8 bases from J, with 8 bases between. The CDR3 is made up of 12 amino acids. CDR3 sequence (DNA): TGCGCCAGCAGCCAAGCAGGGGACGGCTACACCTTC. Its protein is CASSQAGDGYTF.

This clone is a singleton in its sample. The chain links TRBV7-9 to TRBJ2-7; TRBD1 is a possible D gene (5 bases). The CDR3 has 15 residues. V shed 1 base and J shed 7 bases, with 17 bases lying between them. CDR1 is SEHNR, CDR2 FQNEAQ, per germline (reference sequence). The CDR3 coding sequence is TGTGCCAGCAGCTTAGTATCCGGACACGTTGGGGAGCAGTACTTC. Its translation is CASSLVSGHVGEQYF.

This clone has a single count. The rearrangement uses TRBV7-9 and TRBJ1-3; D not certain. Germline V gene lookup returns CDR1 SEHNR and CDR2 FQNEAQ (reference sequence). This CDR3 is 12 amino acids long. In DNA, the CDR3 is TGTGCATTGGTGAGCTCTGGAAACACCATATATTTT. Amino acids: CALVSSGNTIYF.

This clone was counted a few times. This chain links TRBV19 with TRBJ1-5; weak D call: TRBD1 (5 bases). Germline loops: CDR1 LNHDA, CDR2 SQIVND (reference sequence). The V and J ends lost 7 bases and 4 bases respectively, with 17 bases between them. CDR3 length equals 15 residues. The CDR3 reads CASNPPGRGNQPQHF. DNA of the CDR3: TGTGCCAGTAACCCCCCAGGGCGGGGGAATCAGCCCCAGCATTTT. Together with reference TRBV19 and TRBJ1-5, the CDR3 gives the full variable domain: DGGITQSPKYLFRKEGQNVTLSCEQNLNHDAMYWYRQDPGQGLRLIYYSQIVNDFQKGDIAEGYSVSREKKESFPLTVTSAQKNPTAFYLCASNPPGRGNQPQHFGDGTRLSIL.

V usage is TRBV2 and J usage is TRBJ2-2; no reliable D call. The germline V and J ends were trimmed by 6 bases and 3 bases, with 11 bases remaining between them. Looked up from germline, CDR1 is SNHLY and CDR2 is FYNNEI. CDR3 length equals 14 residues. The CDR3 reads CASSPDIYTGELFF. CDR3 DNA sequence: TGTGCCAGCAGCCCCGACATTTACACCGGGGAGCTGTTTTTT.

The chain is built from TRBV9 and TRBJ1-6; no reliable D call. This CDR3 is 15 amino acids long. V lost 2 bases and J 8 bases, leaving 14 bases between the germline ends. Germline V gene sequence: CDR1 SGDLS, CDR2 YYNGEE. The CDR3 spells CASSVQTSGDSPLHF. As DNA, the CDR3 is TGTGCCAGCAGCGTTCAGACAAGCGGTGATTCACCCCTCCACTTT.

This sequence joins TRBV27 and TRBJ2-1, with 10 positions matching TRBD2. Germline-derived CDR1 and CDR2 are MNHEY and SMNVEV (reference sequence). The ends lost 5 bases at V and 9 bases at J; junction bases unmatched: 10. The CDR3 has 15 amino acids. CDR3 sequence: CASSTQRGGWVEQFF. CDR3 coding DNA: TGTGCCAGCAGTACCCAGCGGGGGGGCTGGGTTGAGCAGTTCTTC.

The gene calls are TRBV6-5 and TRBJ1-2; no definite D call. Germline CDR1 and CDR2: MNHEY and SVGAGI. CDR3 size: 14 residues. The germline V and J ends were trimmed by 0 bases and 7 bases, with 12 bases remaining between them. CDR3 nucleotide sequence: TGTGCCAGCAGTTACTCGGCGGGGTCCAGTGGCTACACCTTC. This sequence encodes CASSYSAGSSGYTF.

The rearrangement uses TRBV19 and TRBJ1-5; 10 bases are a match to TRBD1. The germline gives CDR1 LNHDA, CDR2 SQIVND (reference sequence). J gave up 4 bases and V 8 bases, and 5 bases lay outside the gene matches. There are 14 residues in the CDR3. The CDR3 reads CASGGTGANQPQHF. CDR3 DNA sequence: TGTGCCAGTGGTGGGACAGGGGCAAATCAGCCCCAGCATTTT.

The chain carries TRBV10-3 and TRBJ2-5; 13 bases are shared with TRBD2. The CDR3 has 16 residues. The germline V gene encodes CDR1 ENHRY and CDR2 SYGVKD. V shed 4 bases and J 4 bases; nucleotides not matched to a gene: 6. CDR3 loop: CAISGGLAGRGETQYF. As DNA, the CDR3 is TGTGCCATCAGTGGGGGACTAGCGGGGAGGGGAGAGACCCAGTACTTC.

The CDR3 nucleotides are TGCGCCAGCAGCCAAGATCTAGCAGGCTCCTACAATGAGCAGTTCTTC. Protein sequence: CASSQDLAGSYNEQFF. The chain uses TRBV4-3 and TRBJ2-1, with TRBD2 as a possible D gene (5 bases). V dropped 0 bases and J dropped 0 bases, with 9 bases sitting between them. The CDR3 spans 16 residues. CDR1 LGHNA and CDR2 YSLEER come from the germline V gene.

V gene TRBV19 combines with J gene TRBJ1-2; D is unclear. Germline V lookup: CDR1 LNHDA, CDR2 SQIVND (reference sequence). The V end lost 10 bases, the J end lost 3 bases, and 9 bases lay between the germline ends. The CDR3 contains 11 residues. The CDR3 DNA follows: TGTGCCACCCACTTAGACTATGGCTACACCTTC. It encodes CATHLDYGYTF.